The present entry profiles one T cell receptor beta chain with its context. This CDR3 spans 13 amino acids. Trimming removed 1 base at V and 2 bases at J, with 2 bases between. The germline CDR1 and CDR2 sequences are MGHDK and SYGVNS. Researchers took RNA transcripts and amplified the TCR beta CDR3 regions from them. Using the HTBI primer set, a first-round RT-PCR was run on the TCR CDR3. A single record per CDR3 protein comes from TCRdb applying MiXCR to the multiplex PCR reads. Among nearly 600,000 distinct CDR3 sequences, more than 11% were seen once, and the ten largest hold around 5.4%. This entry belongs to a study of T cells in Graves' hyperthyroidism and ophthalmopathy.

V gene TRBV25-1 combines with J gene TRBJ1-4; no clear D gene. The source of this sequence is a woman younger than 45 with Graves' hyperthyroidism that later progressed to Graves' ophthalmopathy. The sample consisted of blood. The CDR3 sequence is CASSEWTNEKLFF. In DNA, the CDR3 is TGTGCCAGCAGTGAATGGACTAATGAAAAACTGTTTTTT. The whole variable domain, filled in from reference TRBV25-1 and TRBJ1-4, reads EADIYQTPRYLVIGTGKKITLECSQTMGHDKMYWYQQDPGMELHLIHYSYGVNSTEKGDLSSESTVSRIRTEHFPLTLESARPSHTSQYLCASSEWTNEKLFFGSGTQLSVL.